This TCR beta chain was sequenced for a study of blood T cell repertoires in COVID-19. On the study more broadly: Samples came from the United States, Italy and Spain, spanning acute and convalescent COVID-19.

The CDR3 has 16 amino acids. The ends were cut back, 4 bases at V and 3 bases at J, with 19 bases in the middle. Germline CDR1 and CDR2: MDHEN and SYDVKM. Clones were read by immunoSEQ multiplex PCR, and TCRdb kept only the in-frame ones, dropping some. This sample yields over 200,000 clones, of which around 85% are seen a single time; approximately 2% belongs to the top ten. The specimen sequenced was PBMCs or T cells enriched from blood (not recorded which). The receptor comes from a woman aged 45-65 years who had recovered from COVID-19. The V and J genes are TRBV28 and TRBJ2-7, with D perhaps matching TRBD1 (6 bases). The CDR3 DNA follows: TGTGCCAGCAGTTACACCGGGACACCCGGTGGCTACGAGCAGTACTTC. It codes for CASSYTGTPGGYEQYF.